This T cell receptor beta chain is drawn from a study of vaccination and CD4 T cells after COVID-19. As for this clonotype: Its matching antigen is unknown.

Trimming stripped 1 base from V and 5 bases from J, with 17 bases between. The germline gives CDR1 LNHDA, CDR2 SQIVND (reference sequence). CDR3 length equals 16 residues. The study sequenced cultured CD4+ T cell DNA using the Oncomine TCR Beta short-read assay. TCRdb reprocessed the PCR reads with MiXCR, giving one entry per CDR3 protein. The data hold 20,000 to 25,000 distinct CDR3 sequences, with around 42% observed a single time. The treatment here: roughly 11-day PBMC culture with coronavirus spike peptide pools or control peptides (ViraFEST assay). Source: CD4+ T cells from blood, cultured in vitro, taken before SARS-CoV-2 vaccination. The rearrangement uses TRBV19 and TRBJ1-1, with D unresolved. The sequence was obtained from a human donor who received a COVID-19 vaccine. For the CDR3, the DNA is TGTGCCAGTAGTATAGGGGCCAGGACCCGAGGGACTGAAGCTTTCTTT. Its translation is CASSIGARTRGTEAFF.